This T cell receptor beta chain was sequenced during a study of shared clonotypes between healthy human individuals. Naive CD8 cells lacked CD45RO, underwent positive selection for CCR7 and left out terminally differentiated effector memory CD45RA+ cells. Concerning this clone: The antigen remains undetermined.

Germline CDR1 and CDR2: MNHEY and SMNVEV (reference sequence). V lost 6 bases and J lost 8; bases outside the gene matches: 7. The CDR3 extends over 13 amino acids. General study findings and limits: Naive subsets, compared against memory subsets, generally had larger estimated richness values. Only blood samples were collected, and tissue repertoires likely differ.

Several immunoSEQ plates held equal portions of the genomic DNA taken from each subset. TCRdb's copy holds only in-frame clones and misses some; the assay was immunoSEQ multiplex PCR. In the table there are roughly 810,000 clones, just over 95% of which are singletons. The material sequenced was naive CD8+ T cells sorted from blood. This chain connects TRBV27 to TRBJ1-2, with 9 bases that match TRBD1. The sequence was obtained from a man younger than 45 in good health. The CDR3: CASRTTGGRGYTF. DNA for the CDR3: TGTGCCAGCAGGACTACAGGGGGCCGGGGCTACACCTTC.